This T cell receptor (beta chain) came from a study of neurological immune-mediated disorders. Broader study findings: The multiple sclerosis repertoire cluster had no clinical or MRI correlate. Phylogenetically, 18 of 34 multiple sclerosis patients' repertoires fell into one related-CDR3 cluster, a possible signature. Private repertoires in all groups were suggested by the finding that expanded clones across subjects shared no CDR3 amino acid sequences.

CDR3 length equals 14 residues. The germline CDR1 and CDR2 sequences are SGHRS and YFSETQ. V trimming: 3 bases; J trimming: 2 bases; junction bases outside the gene matches: 4. This clonotype was counted ten times or more. Its antigen is undetermined. TCRdb called the 5' RACE reads again in MiXCR, with one record for every CDR3 protein. This repertoire shows around 58,000 distinct CDR3 sequences, more than 3% found once; its top ten account for approximately 6.5%. The source material was PBMCs. This TCR was recovered from a woman aged 55-69 years with multiple sclerosis. This sequence joins TRBV5-1 and TRBJ2-7; 8 bases map to TRBD1. CDR3: CASSSTGGPYEQYF. CDR3 coding DNA: TGCGCCAGCAGCTCCACAGGGGGACCCTACGAGCAGTACTTC.